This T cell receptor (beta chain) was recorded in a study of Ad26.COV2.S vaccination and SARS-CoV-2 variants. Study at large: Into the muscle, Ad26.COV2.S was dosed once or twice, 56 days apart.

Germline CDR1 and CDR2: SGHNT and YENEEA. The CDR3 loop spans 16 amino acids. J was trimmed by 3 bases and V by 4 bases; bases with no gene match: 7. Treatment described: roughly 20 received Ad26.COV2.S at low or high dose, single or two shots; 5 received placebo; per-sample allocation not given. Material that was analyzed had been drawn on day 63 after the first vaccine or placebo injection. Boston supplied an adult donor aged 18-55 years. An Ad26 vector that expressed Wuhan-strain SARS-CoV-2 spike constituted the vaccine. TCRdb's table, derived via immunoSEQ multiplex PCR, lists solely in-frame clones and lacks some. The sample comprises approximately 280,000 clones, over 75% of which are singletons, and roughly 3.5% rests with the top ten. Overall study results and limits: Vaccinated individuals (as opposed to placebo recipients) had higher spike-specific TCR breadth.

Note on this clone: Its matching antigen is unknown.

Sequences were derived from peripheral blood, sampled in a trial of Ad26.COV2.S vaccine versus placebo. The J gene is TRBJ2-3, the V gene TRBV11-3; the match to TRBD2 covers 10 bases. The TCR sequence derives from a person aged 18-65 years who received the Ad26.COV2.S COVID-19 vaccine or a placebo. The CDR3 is CASSSSSGRLTDTQYF. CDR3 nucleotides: TGTGCCAGCAGCTCTTCTAGCGGGAGATTGACAGATACGCAGTATTTT.